This passage covers 14 T cell receptor beta chains from one sample sequenced in a study of blood T cells in healthy people across ages. Primed by a sample-barcoded 5' primer and a J-beta primer mix, a second PCR proceeded for about 7 to 11 cycles. TCRdb analysed the 5' RACE reads with MiXCR anew, one entry per CDR3 protein. The sample has about 1,400,000 distinct CDR3 sequences, approximately 38% seen once. The sequenced sample consisted of blood. These receptors were taken from a woman aged 18-29 years in good health.

This clonotype was detected a few times. The V gene is TRBV28, the J gene TRBJ1-5; 8 bases line up with TRBD1. Trimming cost V 5 bases and J 1 base; bases outside gene matches: 4. The V gene's germline CDR1 is MDHEN and CDR2 SYDVKM. The length of the CDR3 is 15 residues. The chain's CDR3 is CASSTGGHSNQPQHF. The CDR3, as DNA: TGTGCCAGCAGTACAGGGGGTCACAGCAATCAGCCCCAGCATTTT. The full variable domain, completed using reference TRBV28 and TRBJ1-5, is DVKVTQSSRYLVKRTGEKVFLECVQDMDHENMFWYRQDPGLGLRLIYFSYDVKMKEKGDIPEGYSVSREKKERFSLILESASTNQTSMYLCASSTGGHSNQPQHFGDGTRLSIL.

The V call is TRBV28, the J call TRBJ1-2; D unclear. Germline V gene lookup returns CDR1 MDHEN and CDR2 SYDVKM. Deletions cut 10 bases from V and 0 bases from J, with 15 bases between. This CDR3 is built from 14 residues. CDR3 sequence (DNA): TGTGCCACCACGCCCCCATACCCTAACTATGGCTACACCTTC. Translating gives CATTPPYPNYGYTF.

V usage is TRBV7-2 and J usage is TRBJ1-1; TRBD1 might be the D (6 bases). From germline, CDR1 is SGHTA and CDR2 FQGNSA. Trimming shortened V by 6 bases and J by 1 base, and 12 bases separated the two germline ends. The CDR3 runs 14 residues. Here the CDR3 DNA reads TGTGCCAGCAGAATGGGACAAACGAACACTGAAGCTTTCTTT. Translating gives CASRMGQTNTEAFF. The full variable domain, in which reference TRBV7-2 and TRBJ1-1 provide the parts outside the CDR3, is GAGVSQSPSNKVTEKGKDVELRCDPISGHTALYWYRQSLGQGLEFLIYFQGNSAPDKSGLPSDRFSAERTGGSVSTLTIQRTQQEDSAVYLCASRMGQTNTEAFFGQGTRLTVV.

This clonotype was found many times. The chain couples TRBV12-3 or TRBV12-4 to TRBJ1-1; 11 nucleotides line up with TRBD1. The CDR3 spans 14 residues. The junction had 7 bases not matched to a gene; V was cut back by 8 bases and J by 5 bases. The CDR3 nucleotides are TGTGCCAGCTCCCCTGGGACAGGGGGGACTGAAGCTTTCTTT. Translating it yields CASSPGTGGTEAFF.

V usage is TRBV7-9 and J usage is TRBJ2-7; a weak D match, TRBD2 (5 bases). Per germline, CDR1 SEHNR and CDR2 FQNEAQ (reference sequence). The CDR3 loop spans 11 amino acids. The V gene lost 6 bases and the J gene lost 12 bases, with 15 bases spanning the gap. CDR3 protein: CASRGGPESYF. In DNA form, the CDR3 reads TGTGCCAGCAGGGGCGGGCCCGAGTCGTACTTC.

V gene TRBV28 combines with J gene TRBJ2-5, with D possibly being TRBD1 or TRBD2 (5 bases each). The CDR3 spans 15 residues. Germline CDR1 reads MDHEN; CDR2 reads SYDVKM. V shed 5 bases and J shed 1 base, with 14 bases lying between them. CDR3 region: CASSAPGRPQETQYF. In nucleotides, the CDR3 is TGTGCCAGCAGTGCCCCGGGACGGCCCCAAGAGACCCAGTACTTC.

The CDR3 sequence is CSSRTGRETQYF. In DNA form, the CDR3 reads TGCAGCTCACGGACGGGACGAGAGACCCAGTACTTC. The rearrangement joins TRBV29-1 to TRBJ2-7; perhaps D is TRBD1 or TRBD2 (5 bases each). The DNA end lines up better with TRBJ2-5; the J call may be wrong. This CDR3 has 12 amino acids. Per germline, CDR1 SQVTM and CDR2 ANQGSEA.

The table lists this clonotype with a count of one. The rearrangement joins TRBV24-1 to TRBJ2-3; 9 bases map to TRBD1. The CDR3 sequence is 15 residues long. Germline V gene sequence: CDR1 KGHDR, CDR2 SFDVKD. J was trimmed by 2 bases and V by 12 bases; bases with no gene match: 11. DNA of the CDR3: TGTGCCGCCGCCCCGGGACAGGGCTACACAGATACGCAGTATTTT. This translates into CAAAPGQGYTDTQYF.

This clonotype was picked up a small number of times. The chain uses TRBV30 and TRBJ2-5; D not certain. Germline V gives CDR1 GTSNPN, CDR2 SVGIG (reference sequence). There are 13 residues in the CDR3. Trimming took off 0 bases at V and 1 base at J, with 6 bases between the two ends. The CDR3 DNA sequence: TGTGCCTGGAGTGTAGGCAGCCAAGAGACCCAGTACTTC. It translates to CAWSVGSQETQYF.

The rearrangement uses TRBV3-1 and TRBJ2-1; D gene unclear. The V end lost 2 bases, the J end lost 8 bases, and 16 bases lay between the germline ends. There are 15 residues in the CDR3. Looked up from germline, CDR1 is LGHDT and CDR2 is YNNKEL (reference sequence). As DNA, the CDR3 is TGTGCCAGCAGCCAAAGCCAAATGGTCCCCCATGAGCAGTTCTTC. This encodes CASSQSQMVPHEQFF.

This clonotype has only one observation. V gene TRBV6-5 combines with J gene TRBJ1-1; D not certain. CDR3 length: 13 residues. V was trimmed by 7 bases and J by 3 bases, leaving 12 bases between them. Germline lookup yields CDR1 MNHEY and CDR2 SVGAGI. The DNA for the CDR3 is TGTGCCAGCACCCTAGACTCCGACACTGAAGCTTTCTTT. Protein sequence: CASTLDSDTEAFF.

CDR3 bases: TGTGCCAGCAGTGCGGTGGTAACTAGCGGGAGCTACGAGCAGTACTTC. As protein: CASSAVVTSGSYEQYF. The rearrangement joins TRBV6-1 to TRBJ2-7, with 11 bases lining up with TRBD2. The germline gives CDR1 MNHNS, CDR2 SASEGT. V dropped 4 bases and J dropped 3; count of bases not matched to a gene: 8. CDR3 length: 16 amino acids.

This clonotype was recorded a few times. The chain recombines TRBV10-3 with TRBJ1-4; D not resolved. The germline gives CDR1 ENHRY, CDR2 SYGVKD. The CDR3 has 17 amino acids. Trimming shortened V by 0 bases and J by 3 bases, and 14 bases separated the two germline ends. CDR3 sequence reads: CAISESKGSAANEKLFF. The CDR3 bases are TGTGCCATCAGTGAGTCAAAAGGGTCCGCGGCTAATGAAAAACTGTTTTTT.

The V and J genes are TRBV4-1 and TRBJ2-3; TRBD2 matches at 7 bases. The CDR3 extends over 16 amino acids. V dropped 0 bases and J dropped 4; count of bases not matched to a gene: 7. CDR1 and CDR2 (germline): MGHRA, YSYEKL. CDR3 loop: CASSQEGGRVPDTQYF. The DNA of the CDR3 is TGCGCCAGCAGCCAAGAAGGAGGGAGGGTCCCAGATACGCAGTATTTT.